This T cell receptor beta chain was sequenced in a study of cytomegalovirus exposure and HLA in healthy donors. The overall study: Both the 120 validation repertoires and the roughly 640 first-cohort repertoires used the same platform, as reported by a later analysis.

Study findings and constraints: Later, an analysis found that TCR clusters from the first cohort tended to co-occur in the 120 or so validation repertoires. Three CMV-associated chains proved CMV antigen-specific in vitro.

Produced via immunoSEQ multiplex PCR; TCRdb's table is partial and in-frame only. Here the sample spans about 58,000 clones, roughly 90% being singletons. In regard to this clone: Its matching antigen is unknown.

The CDR3 consists of 13 residues. J was trimmed by 4 bases and V by 6 bases; bases with no gene match: 4. Germline-derived CDR1 and CDR2 are MDHEN and SYDVKM. The chain has TRBV28 and TRBJ2-5; TRBD1 aligns across 8 bases. Sequencing was carried out using PBMCs. The receptor was isolated from a man younger than 30 in good health and CMV-seronegative. The CDR3 DNA reads as TGTGCCAGCAGCCGGACAGGGCCAGAGACCCAGTACTTC. This translates into CASSRTGPETQYF.